The rows below give T cell receptor beta chains drawn from one sample of a study of identical twins' blood T cells. TCRdb ran MiXCR on the 5' RACE reads and lists one entry per CDR3 protein. The table lists 350,000 to 400,000 distinct CDR3 sequences, about 28% of them singletons, with approximately 6.6% in the top ten. Sequences were obtained from PBMCs. The receptors come from a woman aged 18 to 49 in good health. CDR3s include the opening cysteine and the closing phenylalanine or tryptophan. A D gene is named only where the DNA matches it firmly. Clone size is stated in some rows and not others, as once, few, many or a class when expanded.

d_gene	v_gene	j_gene	abundance	CDR3nt	CDR3aa
TRBD1	TRBV7-8	TRBJ1-5	few	TGTGCCAGCAGCTACGACAGGGTCCAGCCCCAGCATTTT	CASSYDRVQPQHF
.	TRBV20-1	TRBJ1-1	many	TGCAGTGCTAGAGGGGGTATGAACACTGAAGCTTTCTTT	CSARGGMNTEAFF
TRBD1	TRBV27	TRBJ2-7	few	TGTGCCATCCGACCGTCTGGGACAGGGGTCTACGAGCAGTACTTC	CAIRPSGTGVYEQYF
.	TRBV11-2	TRBJ2-1	few	TGTGCCAGCAGCTCCCCCCAGAATTACAATGAGCAGTTCTTC	CASSSPQNYNEQFF
.	TRBV29-1	TRBJ2-1	.	TGCAGCTCGTTTAGAGGGAGCAATGAGCAGTTCTTC	CSSFRGSNEQFF
.	TRBV2	TRBJ1-3	.	TGTGCCAGCAGTGAACAACCGCACCCTGGAAACACCATATATTTT	CASSEQPHPGNTIYF
.	TRBV12-3/TRBV12-4	TRBJ1-1	.	TGTGCCAGCAGTTTCGGGAACACTGAAACTTTCTTT	CASSFGNTETFF
.	TRBV7-2	TRBJ1-1	.	TGTGCCAGCAGCGCCAACATGAACACTGAAGCTTTCTTT	CASSANMNTEAFF
.	TRBV3-1	TRBJ2-1	few	TGTGCCAGCAGCCAAGAGTATAGCGGTGAGCAGTTCTTC	CASSQEYSGEQFF
.	TRBV24-1	TRBJ1-2	.	TGTGCCACCAGTGGAGGACAGAGACTTTTATACGGCTACACCTTC	CATSGGQRLLYGYTF
.	TRBV29-1	TRBJ1-1	.	TGCAGCGATTCGTTTCCAGGGGTCACTGAAGCTTTCTTT	CSDSFPGVTEAFF
.	TRBV11-2	TRBJ2-2	few	TGTGCCAGCAGACGCCTTAGCGGGCTGTTTTTT	CASRRLSGLFF
.	TRBV12-3/TRBV12-4	TRBJ1-2	.	TGTGCCAGCAGTTTTCTCCCAGGCAGCGGGGACGGCTACACCTTC	CASSFLPGSGDGYTF
TRBD2	TRBV27	TRBJ2-7	few	TGTGCCACTAGCGGGCCTACCTACGAGCAGTACTTC	CATSGPTYEQYF
.	TRBV20-1	TRBJ2-1	few	TGCAGTGCCAGAGTACCCAGCGGGCCTTACAATGAGCAGTTCTTC	CSARVPSGPYNEQFF
.	TRBV20-1	TRBJ2-2	many	TGCAGTGCTAGAGATCTAGCCGGGGAGCTGTTTTTT	CSARDLAGELFF
TRBD2	TRBV5-6	TRBJ2-1	.	TGTGCCAGCAGTCAAGGGCTAGCGGGACCCAGCTCCTACAATGAGCAGTTCTTC	CASSQGLAGPSSYNEQFF
TRBD1	TRBV10-3	TRBJ2-1	.	TGTGCCATCAGTCGGACAGGCATAAACAATGAGCAGTTCTTC	CAISRTGINNEQFF
TRBD1	TRBV7-9	TRBJ1-1	.	TGTGCCAGCAACACCCCGCAGGGGGCGAACACTGAAGCTTTCTTT	CASNTPQGANTEAFF
.	TRBV9	TRBJ2-1	.	TGTGCCAGCAGCGTTTTAGCGGCATCCAATGAGCAGTTCTTC	CASSVLAASNEQFF
TRBD1	TRBV7-9	TRBJ1-1	.	TGTGCCAGCAGCTTAGCTCCGGGACAGAACGACACAGCTTTCTTT	CASSLAPGQNDTAFF
.	TRBV6-6	TRBJ1-2	.	TGTGCCAGCAGTTACTCGGGGTGGGGCTATGGCTACACCTTC	CASSYSGWGYGYTF
.	TRBV7-9	TRBJ1-3	.	TGTGCCAGCAGCCCAGACGGGCTCTTGGGAAACACCATATATTTT	CASSPDGLLGNTIYF
TRBD1	TRBV7-6	TRBJ2-2	.	TGTGCCAGCAGCCGTATAGGGACAGGCGGGGAGCTGTTTTTT	CASSRIGTGGELFF